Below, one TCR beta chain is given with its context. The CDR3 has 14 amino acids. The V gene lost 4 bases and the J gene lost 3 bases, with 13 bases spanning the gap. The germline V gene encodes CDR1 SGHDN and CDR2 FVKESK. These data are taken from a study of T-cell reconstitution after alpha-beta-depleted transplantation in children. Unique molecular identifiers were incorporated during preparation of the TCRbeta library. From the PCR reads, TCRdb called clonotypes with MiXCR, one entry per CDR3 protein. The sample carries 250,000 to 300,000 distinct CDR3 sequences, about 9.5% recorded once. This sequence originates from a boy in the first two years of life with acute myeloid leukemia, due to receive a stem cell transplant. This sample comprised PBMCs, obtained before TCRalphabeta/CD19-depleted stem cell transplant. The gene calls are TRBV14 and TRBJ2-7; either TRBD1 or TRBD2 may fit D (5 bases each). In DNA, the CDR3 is TGTGCCAGCAGCCCCCGGGACGGTGGCTACGAGCAGTACTTC. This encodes CASSPRDGGYEQYF.